Listed here are 26 T cell receptor beta chains from one sample, sequenced in a study of CD8 T cells in Susac syndrome. Reverse transcription of about 0.5 to 1 ug RNA was carried out with random hexamers. Each CDR3 protein gets one entry after TCRdb re-called the immunoSEQ multiplex PCR reads with MiXCR. This table holds over 120,000 distinct CDR3 sequences, 85% to 95% found once. Input material: CD4+ T cells from PBMCs. The receptors shown here come from a human donor with Susac syndrome.

The chain is built from TRBV15 and TRBJ1-1; the D gene is possibly TRBD1 (5 bases). Germline assignment: CDR1 LNHNV and CDR2 YYDKDF (reference sequence). This CDR3 has 13 amino acids. Trimming took off 0 bases at V and 8 bases at J, with 10 bases between the two ends. This CDR3 reads CATSRDGAWEAFF. In nucleotides, the CDR3 is TGTGCCACCAGCAGAGATGGGGCCTGGGAAGCTTTCTTT.

CDR3 in DNA: TGTGCCAGCAGTGAAGCAGCCTCCTACAATGAGCAGTTCTTC. It encodes CASSEAASYNEQFF. The chain employs TRBV2 and TRBJ2-1; the D is unclear. The V gene lost 0 bases and the J gene lost 0 bases, with 3 bases spanning the gap. Germline-derived CDR1 and CDR2 are SNHLY and FYNNEI. There are 14 residues in the CDR3.

This chain joins TRBV29-1 and TRBJ1-1, with D possibly being TRBD1 (6 bases). The V gene's germline CDR1 is SQVTM and CDR2 ANQGSEA. V gave up 4 bases and J gave up 5 bases, with 11 bases separating them. This CDR3 region has 12 residues. The CDR3 bases are TGCAGCGTTGTACGGGGGCAGACTGAAGCTTTCTTT. Protein sequence: CSVVRGQTEAFF.

The V and J genes are TRBV3-1 and TRBJ2-1; a possible D gene is TRBD1 (6 bases). This CDR3 is 13 amino acids long. Looked up from germline, CDR1 is LGHDT and CDR2 is YNNKEL (reference sequence). The V end was cut by 4 bases, the J end by 9 bases, with 13 bases between. The CDR3 sequence is CASSPRSQGEQFF. DNA for the CDR3: TGTGCCAGCAGCCCCCGGTCACAGGGTGAGCAGTTCTTC.

This chain joins TRBV20-1 and TRBJ2-1; perhaps TRBD1 as D (7 bases). CDR3 length: 11 residues. CDR1 and CDR2 (germline): DFQATT, SNEGSKA (reference sequence). Written as DNA, the CDR3 is TGCAGGGCGGGACAGTACAATGAGCAGTTCTTC. The encoded protein is CRAGQYNEQFF.

This chain uses TRBV30 with TRBJ1-2; the D gene is possibly TRBD1 (5 bases). The CDR3 contains 15 residues. V gave up 4 bases and J gave up 8 bases, with 23 bases separating them. CDR1 is GTSNPN and CDR2 is SVGIG in the germline V gene (reference sequence). The CDR3 bases are TGTGCCTGGAAACGACATCCGGGACTCGGGTGGGGCTACACCTTC. Residues: CAWKRHPGLGWGYTF.

The V gene is TRBV20-1, the J gene TRBJ1-1, with D perhaps TRBD1 (6 bases). V dropped 0 bases and J dropped 1 base, with 6 bases sitting between them. The CDR3 runs 13 residues. Germline V gene lookup returns CDR1 DFQATT and CDR2 SNEGSKA (reference sequence). The CDR3 sequence is CSAREDRNTEAFF. The CDR3 nucleotides read TGCAGTGCTAGAGAGGACAGGAACACTGAAGCTTTCTTT.

The rearrangement joins TRBV9 to TRBJ1-2; D is unclear. CDR3 length equals 15 residues. Germline CDR1 and CDR2: SGDLS and YYNGEE. With 6 bases removed from V and 3 bases from J, the gap between germline ends came to 18 bases. The CDR3 reads CASTAAVWKDYGYTF. The CDR3 DNA is TGTGCCAGCACCGCCGCAGTTTGGAAGGACTATGGCTACACCTTC. Full variable domain (rest looked up from reference TRBV9 and TRBJ1-2): DSGVTQTPKHLITATGQRVTLRCSPRSGDLSVYWYQQSLDQGLQFLIQYYNGEERAKGNILERFSAQQFPDLHSELNLSSLELGDSALYFCASTAAVWKDYGYTFGSGTRLTVV.

The V and J genes are TRBV15 and TRBJ1-1; D remains unclear. Germline CDR1 LNHNV, CDR2 YYDKDF (reference sequence). The CDR3 totals 13 residues. Trimming removed 0 bases from V and 4 bases from J, with 6 bases in between. For the CDR3, the DNA is TGTGCCACCAGCAGAGATAGGAGCACTGAAGCTTTCTTT. Encoded protein: CATSRDRSTEAFF.

The chain carries TRBV30 and TRBJ2-7, with 9 bases identical to TRBD1. This CDR3 is 14 amino acids long. Germline values: CDR1 GTSNPN, CDR2 SVGIG (reference sequence). V lost 3 bases to trimming and J lost 5 bases; unmatched junction nucleotides: 8. The CDR3 DNA is TGTGCCTGGAGGGGCGGGACAGGGCAGCACGAGCAGTACTTC. This codes for CAWRGGTGQHEQYF.

This sequence joins TRBV3-1 and TRBJ2-1; D is possibly TRBD2 (5 bases). The V gene's germline CDR1 is LGHDT and CDR2 YNNKEL (reference sequence). V dropped 0 bases and J dropped 6 bases, with 6 bases sitting between them. This CDR3 contains 13 residues. The CDR3 DNA follows: TGTGCCAGCAGCCAAGATCGGGGCAATGAGCAGTTCTTC. Translation: CASSQDRGNEQFF.

The V call is TRBV5-1, the J call TRBJ1-1; TRBD1 aligns across 7 bases. CDR1 is SGHRS, CDR2 YFSETQ, per germline. V shed 4 bases, J shed 3 bases, and the junction held 3 bases outside the gene matches. The CDR3 runs to 13 residues. This CDR3 reads CASSPDRDTEAFF. In DNA form, the CDR3 reads TGCGCCAGCAGCCCTGACAGGGACACTGAAGCTTTCTTT.

The chain links TRBV30 to TRBJ1-2; D unclear. In germline, CDR1 is GTSNPN, CDR2 SVGIG (reference sequence). Trimming took 0 bases from V and 0 from J, leaving 11 bases between them. The CDR3 covers 15 residues. As DNA, the CDR3 is TGTGCCTGGAGTGTACACCTACGTACTAACTATGGCTACACCTTC. Its translation: CAWSVHLRTNYGYTF.

The chain carries TRBV28 and TRBJ1-6, with D tentatively TRBD1 (6 bases). Trimming took 7 bases from V and 0 from J, leaving 16 bases between them. The CDR3 covers 17 residues. CDR1 is MDHEN and CDR2 is SYDVKM in the germline V gene. The CDR3 loop reads CASNVLGASSYNSPLHF. The CDR3 DNA follows: TGTGCCAGCAACGTTCTGGGGGCGAGCTCCTATAATTCACCCCTCCACTTT. The full variable domain, its missing parts supplied by reference TRBV28 and TRBJ1-6, is DVKVTQSSRYLVKRTGEKVFLECVQDMDHENMFWYRQDPGLGLRLIYFSYDVKMKEKGDIPEGYSVSREKKERFSLILESASTNQTSMYLCASNVLGASSYNSPLHFGNGTRLTVT.

This clonotype turned up a few times. The gene calls are TRBV27 and TRBJ1-5; D is undetermined. The length of the CDR3 is 13 residues. The V end lost 3 bases, the J end lost 6 bases, and 9 bases lay between the germline ends. The germline gives CDR1 MNHEY, CDR2 SMNVEV (reference sequence). CDR3 in amino acids: CASSLEGGQPQHF. As DNA, the CDR3 is TGTGCCAGCAGTTTGGAGGGTGGTCAGCCCCAGCATTTT.

The CDR3 sequence is CASSGQSTQYF. Here the CDR3 DNA reads TGTGCCAGCAGTGGACAGTCTACGCAGTATTTT. The rearrangement links TRBV2 to TRBJ2-3, with D possibly TRBD1 on 5 matching bases. The germline V gene has CDR1 SNHLY and CDR2 FYNNEI. This CDR3 is built from 11 residues. The ends were cut back, 4 bases at V and 8 bases at J, with 7 bases in the middle.

V usage is TRBV19 and J usage is TRBJ1-5; tentative D call: TRBD1 (6 bases). The CDR3 runs 14 residues. The V end lost 7 bases, the J end lost 2 bases, and 12 bases lay between the germline ends. Germline assignment: CDR1 LNHDA and CDR2 SQIVND (reference sequence). The CDR3 DNA reads TGTGCCAGTAAAGGGGGGGGTGGCAATCAGCCCCAGCATTTT. Translated: CASKGGGGNQPQHF. The full variable domain, rest sourced from reference TRBV19 and TRBJ1-5, is DGGITQSPKYLFRKEGQNVTLSCEQNLNHDAMYWYRQDPGQGLRLIYYSQIVNDFQKGDIAEGYSVSREKKESFPLTVTSAQKNPTAFYLCASKGGGGNQPQHFGDGTRLSIL.

The J gene is TRBJ2-7, the V gene TRBV4-1, with 10 bases fitting TRBD1. The junction had 2 bases not matched to a gene; V was cut back by 6 bases and J by 3 bases. CDR1 is MGHRA and CDR2 is YSYEKL in the germline V gene. This CDR3 spans 13 amino acids. CDR3 sequence reads: CASRRTGGYEQYF. The CDR3 DNA reads TGCGCCAGCAGACGGACAGGGGGCTACGAGCAGTACTTC.

The chain has TRBV12-3 or TRBV12-4 and TRBJ1-5, with D tentatively TRBD1 (5 bases). The V end was cut by 3 bases, the J end by 2 bases, with 8 bases between. The CDR3 length is 14 residues. The CDR3 sequence is CASSLEGGNQPQHF. The CDR3 region has the DNA TGTGCCAGCAGTTTGGAAGGGGGCAATCAGCCCCAGCATTTT.

J is TRBJ1-5 and V is TRBV5-4; 8 bases match TRBD1. CDR1 SGHNT and CDR2 YYREEE come from the germline V gene (reference sequence). The CDR3 extends over 14 amino acids. Trimming took 4 bases from V and 3 from J; bases not matched to a gene: 3. CDR3 bases: TGTGCCAGCAGCCGACAGGGGACCAATCAGCCCCAGCATTTT. The encoded protein is CASSRQGTNQPQHF.

The V call is TRBV4-1, the J call TRBJ2-2; D unclear. The CDR3 has 14 residues. The V gene lost 2 bases and the J gene lost 0 bases, with 4 bases spanning the gap. The germline gives CDR1 MGHRA, CDR2 YSYEKL. The CDR3 sequence: CASSQLANTGELFF. CDR3 sequence (DNA): TGCGCCAGCAGCCAACTAGCGAACACCGGGGAGCTGTTTTTT.

This clonotype is a singleton in its sample. V gene TRBV30 combines with J gene TRBJ2-6, with D perhaps TRBD1 or TRBD2 (6 bases each). V was clipped by 4 bases and J by 0 bases, with 10 bases between them. Germline lookup yields CDR1 GTSNPN and CDR2 SVGIG (reference sequence). The CDR3 is made up of 15 amino acids. In nucleotides, the CDR3 is TGTGCCTGGACCCGGGGGCACTCTGGGGCCAACGTCCTGACTTTC. Translated, it gives CAWTRGHSGANVLTF.

J is TRBJ2-6 and V is TRBV20-1, with 8 bases that match TRBD1. The germline CDR1 and CDR2 sequences are DFQATT and SNEGSKA (reference sequence). The CDR3 is 16 amino acids. V gave up 6 bases and J gave up 1 base; unmatched junction bases: 8. The CDR3 bases are TGCAGTGCAGCGGTACAGGGGGGTTCTGGGGCCAACGTCCTGACTTTC. Its protein product is CSAAVQGGSGANVLTF.

The genes are TRBV20-1 and TRBJ1-4; weak D call: TRBD1 (5 bases). This CDR3 contains 11 residues. Deletions cut 6 bases from V and 8 bases from J, with 10 bases between. Germline V gene sequence: CDR1 DFQATT, CDR2 SNEGSKA (reference sequence). CDR3 nucleotides: TGCAGTGCCCGGACACGAGAAAAACTGTTTTTT. Amino acids: CSARTREKLFF.

V is TRBV6-2 or TRBV6-3 and J is TRBJ2-7, with D perhaps matching TRBD1 (6 bases). V shed 0 bases and J shed 6 bases, with 18 bases lying between them. Germline assignment: CDR1 MNHEY and CDR2 SVGEGT. This CDR3 is 16 amino acids long. CDR3: CASSYSLRGGGSEQYF. As DNA, the CDR3 is TGTGCCAGCAGTTACTCCCTACGAGGGGGTGGAAGCGAGCAGTACTTC.

The chain couples TRBV5-1 to TRBJ1-1; D not certain. This CDR3 contains 13 residues. Germline lookup yields CDR1 SGHRS and CDR2 YFSETQ. V was clipped by 6 bases and J by 1 base, with 10 bases between them. Written as DNA, the CDR3 is TGCGCCAGCACCTTCGAGGGGAACACTGAAGCTTTCTTT. As protein: CASTFEGNTEAFF. The full variable domain, rest sourced from reference TRBV5-1 and TRBJ1-1, is KAGVTQTPRYLIKTRGQQVTLSCSPISGHRSVSWYQQTPGQGLQFLFEYFSETQRNKGNFPGRFSGRQFSNSRSEMNVSTLELGDSALYLCASTFEGNTEAFFGQGTRLTVV.